This T cell receptor beta chain was recorded in a study of T-cell memory formation after mild COVID-19. CDR1 is MNHEY, CDR2 SMNVEV, per germline (reference sequence). This CDR3 region has 16 residues. Losses at the gene ends were 3 bases for V and 4 bases for J; bases not matched to a gene: 7. TCRdb recomputed calls from the 5' RACE reads with MiXCR, one row per CDR3 protein. This table has under 650,000 distinct CDR3 sequences, 15% to 20% appearing once. The sequenced sample was PBMCs or a T cell subset sorted from them (not recorded which). The V gene is TRBV27, the J gene TRBJ2-3; 10 bases match TRBD2. The source is an adult woman who had mild COVID-19 (a few samples of this study predate the infection). Cell type and time point are not known. DNA of the CDR3: TGTGCCAGCAGTTTGGCTAGCGGGAGTGGGGCAGATACGCAGTATTTT. It specifies CASSLASGSGADTQYF.